This T cell receptor beta chain was obtained from a study of blood T cell repertoires in COVID-19. Turning to the study itself: Material from acute and convalescent COVID-19 was sourced from the United States, Italy and Spain. Sample material is recorded as cDNA or gDNA derived from T cells, B-cell-depleted T cells, or PBMCs.

Libraries were prepared by immunoSEQ multiplex PCR; TCRdb keeps only in-frame clonotypes and omits some of them. The table lists tens of thousands of clones, approximately 90% of them singletons, with approximately 1.5% in the top ten. Germline CDR1 and CDR2: KGHDR and SFDVKD. After removal of 4 bases from V and 8 bases from J, the junction contained 10 bases not matched to a gene. CDR3 size: 17 residues. Sequencing was carried out using peripheral blood. This clonotype originated in a man aged 55 to 70 with acute or convalescent COVID-19. The rearrangement uses TRBV24-1 and TRBJ2-3; 14 bases are a match to TRBD2. The CDR3: CATSDPGLAGAVATQYF. For the CDR3, the DNA is TGTGCCACCAGTGACCCGGGACTAGCGGGAGCGGTAGCTACGCAGTATTTT.